This TCR beta chain appears in the sequencing data of a study of T cell responses to AZD1222 COVID-19 vaccine. The V and J ends lost 6 bases and 0 bases respectively, with 3 bases between them. Germline V CDR1 and CDR2: MGHDK, SYGVNS. This CDR3 comprises 11 residues. Findings of the study overall: Baseline testing showed seropositivity in only a handful of AZD1222 recipients. Only after the peak T cell response were repertoires sampled. Clonal diversity may have been underestimated in mostly white British donors.

Details on this clone: Its antigen is unknown. Other DNA sequences in this sample translate to the same CDR3.

Assay: immunoSEQ multiplex PCR; the TCRdb copy retains only in-frame clones and omits some. The sample records some 64,000 clones, around 84% being singletons. The V gene is TRBV25-1, the J gene TRBJ2-7; D gene ambiguous. This clonotype originated in an adult in good health. Specimen: peripheral blood, collected on day 0 of AZD1222 vaccination. This CDR3 reads CASRLSYEQYF. The CDR3 DNA follows: TGTGCCAGCAGACTCTCCTACGAGCAGTACTTC.